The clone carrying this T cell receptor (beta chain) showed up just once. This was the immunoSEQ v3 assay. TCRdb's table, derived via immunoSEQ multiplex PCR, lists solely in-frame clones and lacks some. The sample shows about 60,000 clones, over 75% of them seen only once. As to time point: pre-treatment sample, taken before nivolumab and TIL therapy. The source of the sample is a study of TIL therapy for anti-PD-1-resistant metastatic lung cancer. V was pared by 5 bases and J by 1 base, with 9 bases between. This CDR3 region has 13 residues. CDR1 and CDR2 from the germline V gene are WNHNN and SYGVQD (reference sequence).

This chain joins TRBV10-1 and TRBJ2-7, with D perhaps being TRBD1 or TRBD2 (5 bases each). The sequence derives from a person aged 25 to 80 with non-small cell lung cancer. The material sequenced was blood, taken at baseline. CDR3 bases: TGCGCCAGCAGTTCGGGGCAGTCCTACGAGCAGTACTTC. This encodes CASSSGQSYEQYF.